This TCR beta chain came from a study of cytomegalovirus exposure and HLA in healthy donors. For the study at large: From about 180 million T cells, an earlier analysis saw 90 million to 130 million unique TCR beta sequences.

The CDR3 loop spans 14 amino acids. The J segment lost 7 bases and the V segment lost 0 bases, leaving 7 bases of the junction unmatched. In germline, CDR1 is SGHDT, CDR2 YYEEEE. The study's findings and limits: Investigators reported 164 TCR beta chains as tied to cytomegalovirus. Later work showed greater clonal expansion in HLA-associated TCR beta chains than in equally common others. Compared with the approximately 700-donor mean, an Asian-associated ancestry cluster reportedly had fewer N-insertions, according to a later analysis.

Concerning this clone: Its antigen is not known.

Primers included in the PCR were 60 Vbeta and 13 Jbeta primers. Libraries were prepared by immunoSEQ multiplex PCR; TCRdb keeps only in-frame clonotypes and omits some of them. Of 150,000 to 180,000 clones listed, 70% to 90% are singletons. The rearrangement uses TRBV5-6 and TRBJ2-7, with 7 nucleotides matching TRBD1. The source material was PBMCs. This sequence originates from a woman aged 40-49 years in good health and CMV-seropositive. This chain's CDR3 is CASSLARQGWEQYF. DNA for the CDR3: TGTGCCAGCAGCTTGGCCCGACAGGGTTGGGAGCAGTACTTC.